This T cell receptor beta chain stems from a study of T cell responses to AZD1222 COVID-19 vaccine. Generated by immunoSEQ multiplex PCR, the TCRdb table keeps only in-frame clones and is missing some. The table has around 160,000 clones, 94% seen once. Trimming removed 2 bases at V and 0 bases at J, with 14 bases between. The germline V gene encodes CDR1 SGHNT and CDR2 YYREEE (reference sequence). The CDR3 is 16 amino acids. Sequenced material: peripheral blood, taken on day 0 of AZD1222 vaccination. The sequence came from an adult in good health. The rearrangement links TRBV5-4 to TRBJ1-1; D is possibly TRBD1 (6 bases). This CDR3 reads CASSFPTGGMNTEAFF. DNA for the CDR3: TGTGCCAGCAGCTTCCCTACCGGGGGCATGAACACTGAAGCTTTCTTT.